These 2 T cell receptor beta chains share one sample of origin, sequenced in a study of cytomegalovirus exposure and HLA in healthy donors. The PCR made use of 60 Vbeta and 13 Jbeta primers. Libraries were prepared by immunoSEQ multiplex PCR; TCRdb keeps only in-frame clonotypes and omits some of them. The table includes 120,000 or so clones, 75% to 85% detected once. Sequenced input: PBMCs. The receptor source for this set is a female donor in good health and CMV-seropositive.

The V call is TRBV19, the J call TRBJ1-2, with 10 bases aligning to TRBD1. This CDR3 is built from 15 residues. Germline values: CDR1 LNHDA, CDR2 SQIVND (reference sequence). The V and J ends lost 6 bases and 3 bases, in that order; junction bases with no gene match: 7. Here the CDR3 reads CASRRWTGGDYGYTF. The CDR3 DNA follows: TGTGCCAGTAGACGTTGGACAGGGGGTGACTATGGCTACACCTTC.

The chain joins TRBV7-2 to TRBJ1-1, with D hard to call. The CDR3 runs to 14 residues. CDR1 and CDR2 (germline): SGHTA, FQGNSA. V lost 2 bases to trimming and J lost 10 bases, with 17 bases between them. CDR3 loop: CASSLLGPSVGAFF. The DNA for the CDR3 is TGTGCCAGCAGCTTACTGGGCCCCTCGGTTGGAGCTTTCTTT. The variable domain in full, completed from reference TRBV7-2 and TRBJ1-1, reads GAGVSQSPSNKVTEKGKDVELRCDPISGHTALYWYRQSLGQGLEFLIYFQGNSAPDKSGLPSDRFSAERTGGSVSTLTIQRTQQEDSAVYLCASSLLGPSVGAFFGQGTRLTVV.